This TCR beta chain was captured in a study of a mutant IDH1 vaccine in newly diagnosed glioma. The time point is: baseline, week 1 (first vaccination visit). Described treatment: pre-vaccination baseline after standard-of-care therapy. Assay used: immunoSEQ multiplex PCR; TCRdb lists only in-frame clones, some missing. The table records about 20,000 clones, approximately 85% of them present only once. The CDR3 totals 15 residues. Looked up from germline, CDR1 is SGHDN and CDR2 is FVKESK. V gave up 6 bases and J gave up 7 bases, with 22 bases separating them. V usage is TRBV14 and J usage is TRBJ2-7, with a tentative D call TRBD1 (6 bases). This clonotype was obtained from a man aged 35-49 years with glioma. Material: PBMCs, obtained from a glioma patient treated with radiotherapy, temozolomide or both. The CDR3, as DNA: TGTGCCAGCAGTCGCTCTACAGGGTCCCCTGGGGAGCAGTACTTC. This sequence encodes CASSRSTGSPGEQYF.